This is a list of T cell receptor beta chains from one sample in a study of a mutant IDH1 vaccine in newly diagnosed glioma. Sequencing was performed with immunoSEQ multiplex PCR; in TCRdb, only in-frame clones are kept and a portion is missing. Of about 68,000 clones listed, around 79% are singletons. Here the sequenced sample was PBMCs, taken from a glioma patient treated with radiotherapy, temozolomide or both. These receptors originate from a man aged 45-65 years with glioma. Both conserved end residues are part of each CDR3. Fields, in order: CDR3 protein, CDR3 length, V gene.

CDR3aa: CASSSAGTEGLHGYTF; len: 16; v_gene: TRBV7-2
CDR3aa: CASSLQGALVEQYF; len: 14; v_gene: TRBV5-5
CDR3aa: CASSEAGVTGNQPQHF; len: 16; v_gene: TRBV2
CDR3aa: CASSSGTGMDTYTDTQYF; len: 18; v_gene: TRBV28
CDR3aa: CASKGGAFRYEQYF; len: 14; v_gene: TRBV6-1
CDR3aa: CASSYGGTYEQYF; len: 13; v_gene: TRBV6-6
CDR3aa: CASSLRYEQYF; len: 11; v_gene: TRBV28
CDR3aa: CASSQRNQPQHF; len: 12; v_gene: TRBV27
CDR3aa: CASSSGQPNTEAFF; len: 14; v_gene: TRBV6-5
CDR3aa: CASSQDRGLPGELFF; len: 15; v_gene: TRBV6-5
CDR3aa: CASSINPGTTNTEAFF; len: 16; v_gene: TRBV18
CDR3aa: CASSSGARPQETQYF; len: 15; v_gene: TRBV7-9
CDR3aa: CASSRFRGHGELFF; len: 14; v_gene: TRBV10-1
CDR3aa: CASSPGQAKPEGEKLFF; len: 17; v_gene: TRBV4-1
CDR3aa: CASSIGGHGNQPQHF; len: 15; v_gene: TRBV19
CDR3aa: CASTGSGGYTF; len: 11; v_gene: TRBV6-5
CDR3aa: CASSLGPSEQYF; len: 12; v_gene: TRBV11-3
CDR3aa: CAWSEGGDEQYF; len: 12; v_gene: TRBV30
CDR3aa: CASSPYRGKDTQYF; len: 14; v_gene: TRBV27
CDR3aa: CASNRQGNTEAFF; len: 13; v_gene: TRBV2
CDR3aa: CASSPQRGGMNTEAFF; len: 16; v_gene: TRBV18
CDR3aa: CASSLGRNYGYTF; len: 13; v_gene: TRBV5-6
CDR3aa: CASRTLGGRPNTEAFF; len: 16; v_gene: TRBV28
CDR3aa: CASSPKGGNTQYF; len: 13; v_gene: TRBV7-2
CDR3aa: CARSSGQGNQPQHF; len: 14; v_gene: TRBV5-3
CDR3aa: CASSLDRGPGGEKLFF; len: 16; v_gene: TRBV5-4